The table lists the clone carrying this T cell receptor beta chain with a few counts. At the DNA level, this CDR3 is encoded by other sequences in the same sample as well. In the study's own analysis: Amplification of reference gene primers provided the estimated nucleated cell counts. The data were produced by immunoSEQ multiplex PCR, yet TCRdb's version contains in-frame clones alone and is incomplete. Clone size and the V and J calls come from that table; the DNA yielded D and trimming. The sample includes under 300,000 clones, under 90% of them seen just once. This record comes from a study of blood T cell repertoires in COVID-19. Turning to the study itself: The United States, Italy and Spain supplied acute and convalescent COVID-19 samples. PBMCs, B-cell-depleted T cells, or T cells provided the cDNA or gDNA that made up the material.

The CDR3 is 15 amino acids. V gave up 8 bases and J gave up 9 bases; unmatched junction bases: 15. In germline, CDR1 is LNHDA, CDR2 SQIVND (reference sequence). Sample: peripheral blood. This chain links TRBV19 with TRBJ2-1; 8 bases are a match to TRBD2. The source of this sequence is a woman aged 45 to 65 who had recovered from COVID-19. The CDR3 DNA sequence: TGTGCCAGTTGTTTTGGGACTGGGGCGGGGGGTGAGCAGTTCTTC. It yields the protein CASCFGTGAGGEQFF. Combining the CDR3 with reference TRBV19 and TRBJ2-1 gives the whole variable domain DGGITQSPKYLFRKEGQNVTLSCEQNLNHDAMYWYRQDPGQGLRLIYYSQIVNDFQKGDIAEGYSVSREKKESFPLTVTSAQKNPTAFYLCASCFGTGAGGEQFFGPGTRLTVL.